The clone carrying this T cell receptor beta chain came up once. Its antigen is undetermined. The data originate from a study of T cell responses to AZD1222 COVID-19 vaccine. The overall study: Second-dose intervals of approximately 4 or approximately 12 weeks were pooled.

TCRdb's copy holds only in-frame clones and misses some; the assay was immunoSEQ multiplex PCR. This table has about 130,000 clones, over 85% appearing once. Study-wide findings and caveats: At baseline, seropositivity was found in only six or seven AZD1222 recipients. Donors were mostly white British, more females; clonal diversity possibly underestimated.

Looked up from germline, CDR1 is SNHLY and CDR2 is FYNNEI. This CDR3 is 14 amino acids long. V lost 1 base and J lost 5; bases outside the gene matches: 5. This sequence joins TRBV2 and TRBJ2-7, with 7 bases matching TRBD1. This specimen was peripheral blood, taken on day 0 of AZD1222 vaccination. This TCR derives from an adult in good health. The DNA of the CDR3 is TGTGCCAGCAGTGAAGTTTACAGGGGCGACGAGCAGTACTTC. Its protein is CASSEVYRGDEQYF.